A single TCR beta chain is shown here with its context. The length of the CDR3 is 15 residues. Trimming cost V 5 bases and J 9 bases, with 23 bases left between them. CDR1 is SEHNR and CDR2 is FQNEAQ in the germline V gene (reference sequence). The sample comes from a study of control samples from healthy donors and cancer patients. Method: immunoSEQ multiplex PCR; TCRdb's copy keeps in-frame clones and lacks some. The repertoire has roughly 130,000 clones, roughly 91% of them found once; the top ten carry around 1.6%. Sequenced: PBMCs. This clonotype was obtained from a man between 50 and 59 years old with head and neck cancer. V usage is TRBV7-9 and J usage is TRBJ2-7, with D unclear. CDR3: CASSRDTLLLRGQYF. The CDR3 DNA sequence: TGTGCCAGCAGCCGTGACACTCTACTCCTACGAGGGCAGTACTTC.